This T cell receptor (beta chain) was found in a study of blood T cells in healthy people across ages. Notes on the study in general: Both higher diversity and more naive CD4+ cells marked long-lived donors when set against aged donors.

Deletions cut 2 bases from V and 8 bases from J, with 15 bases between. Looked up from germline, CDR1 is MNHEY and CDR2 is SVGAGI. This CDR3 contains 15 residues. Using a J-beta primer mix together with a sample-barcoded 5' primer, a second PCR was run for about 6 to 12 cycles. Each cDNA molecule, via a template-switch adaptor with 12 random nucleotides, was tagged. One entry per CDR3 protein, called by TCRdb with MiXCR from the 5' RACE reads. The table has over a million distinct CDR3 sequences, 40% to 55% seen once. The table lists this clonotype with a few counts. Its antigen remains unidentified. The source is a woman aged 60-70 years in good health. V gene TRBV6-5 combines with J gene TRBJ1-4; D possibly corresponds to TRBD1 (6 bases). The sequencing input was blood. DNA of the CDR3: TGTGCCAGCAGTTACACCGGTTTAAGGGGGGAAAAACTGTTTTTT. Translation: CASSYTGLRGEKLFF.